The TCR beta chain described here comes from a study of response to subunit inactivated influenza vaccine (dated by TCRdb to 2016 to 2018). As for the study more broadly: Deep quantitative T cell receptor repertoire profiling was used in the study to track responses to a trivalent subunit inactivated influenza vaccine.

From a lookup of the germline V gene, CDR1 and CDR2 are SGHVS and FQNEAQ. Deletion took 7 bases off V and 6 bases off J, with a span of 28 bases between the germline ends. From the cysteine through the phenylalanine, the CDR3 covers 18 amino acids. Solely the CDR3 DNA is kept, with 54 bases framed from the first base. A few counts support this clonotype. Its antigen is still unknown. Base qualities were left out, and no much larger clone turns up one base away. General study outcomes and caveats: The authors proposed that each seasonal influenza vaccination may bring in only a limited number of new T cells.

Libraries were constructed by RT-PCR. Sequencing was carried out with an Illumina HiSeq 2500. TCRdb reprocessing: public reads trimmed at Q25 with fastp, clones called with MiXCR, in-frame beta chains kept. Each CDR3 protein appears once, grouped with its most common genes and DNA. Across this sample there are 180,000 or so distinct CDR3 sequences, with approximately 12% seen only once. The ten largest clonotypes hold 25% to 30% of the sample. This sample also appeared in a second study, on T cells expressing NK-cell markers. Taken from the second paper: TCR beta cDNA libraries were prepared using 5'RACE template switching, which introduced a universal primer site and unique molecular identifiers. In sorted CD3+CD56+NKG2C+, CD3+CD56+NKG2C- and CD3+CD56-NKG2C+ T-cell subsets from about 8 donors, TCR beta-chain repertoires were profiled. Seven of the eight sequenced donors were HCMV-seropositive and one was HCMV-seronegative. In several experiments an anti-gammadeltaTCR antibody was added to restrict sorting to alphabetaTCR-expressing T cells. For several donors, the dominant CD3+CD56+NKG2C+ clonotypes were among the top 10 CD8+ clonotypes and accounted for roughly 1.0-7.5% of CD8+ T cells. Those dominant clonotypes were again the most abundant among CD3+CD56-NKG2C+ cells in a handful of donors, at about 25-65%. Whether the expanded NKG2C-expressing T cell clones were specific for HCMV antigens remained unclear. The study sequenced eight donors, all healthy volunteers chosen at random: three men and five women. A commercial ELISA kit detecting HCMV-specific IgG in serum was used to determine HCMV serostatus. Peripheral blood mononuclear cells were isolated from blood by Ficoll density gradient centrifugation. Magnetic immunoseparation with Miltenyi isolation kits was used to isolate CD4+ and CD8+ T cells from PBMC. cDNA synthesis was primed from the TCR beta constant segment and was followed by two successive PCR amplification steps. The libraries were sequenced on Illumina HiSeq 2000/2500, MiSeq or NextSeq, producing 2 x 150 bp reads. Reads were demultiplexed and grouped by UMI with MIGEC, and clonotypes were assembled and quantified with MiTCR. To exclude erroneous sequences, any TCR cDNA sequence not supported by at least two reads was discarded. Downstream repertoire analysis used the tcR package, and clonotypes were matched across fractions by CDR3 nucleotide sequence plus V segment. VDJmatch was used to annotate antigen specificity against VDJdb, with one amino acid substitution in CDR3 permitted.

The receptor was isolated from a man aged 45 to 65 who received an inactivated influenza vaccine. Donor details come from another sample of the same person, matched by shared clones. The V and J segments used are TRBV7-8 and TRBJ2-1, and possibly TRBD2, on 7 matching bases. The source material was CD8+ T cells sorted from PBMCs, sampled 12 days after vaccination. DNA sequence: TGTGCCAGCACCCTCAATGGGCGGGGGCCCCTATCGCTCAATGAGCAGTTCTTC. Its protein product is CASTLNGRGPLSLNEQFF.